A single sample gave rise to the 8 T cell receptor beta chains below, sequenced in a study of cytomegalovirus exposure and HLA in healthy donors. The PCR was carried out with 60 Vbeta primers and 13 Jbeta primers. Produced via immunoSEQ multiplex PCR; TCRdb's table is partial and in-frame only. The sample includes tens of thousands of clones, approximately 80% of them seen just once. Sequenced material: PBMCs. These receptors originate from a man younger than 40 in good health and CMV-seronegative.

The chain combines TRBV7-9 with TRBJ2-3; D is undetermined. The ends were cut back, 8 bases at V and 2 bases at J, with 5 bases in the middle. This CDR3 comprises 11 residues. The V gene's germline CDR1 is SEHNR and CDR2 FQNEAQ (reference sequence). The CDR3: CASYTTDTQYF. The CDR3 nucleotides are TGTGCCAGCTACACCACAGATACGCAGTATTTT.

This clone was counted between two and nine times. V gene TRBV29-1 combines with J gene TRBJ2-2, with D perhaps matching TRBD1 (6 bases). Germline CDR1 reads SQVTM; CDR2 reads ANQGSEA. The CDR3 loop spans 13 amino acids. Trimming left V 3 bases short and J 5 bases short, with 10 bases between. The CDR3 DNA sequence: TGCAGCGTTGATACAGGGATAACCGGGGAGCTGTTTTTT. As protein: CSVDTGITGELFF.

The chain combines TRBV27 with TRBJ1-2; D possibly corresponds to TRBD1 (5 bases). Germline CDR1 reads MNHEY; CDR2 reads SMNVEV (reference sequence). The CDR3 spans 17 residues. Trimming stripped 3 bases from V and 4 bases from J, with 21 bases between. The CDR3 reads CASSFGAGLALGYGYTF. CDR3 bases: TGTGCCAGCAGTTTTGGGGCAGGGTTGGCGCTTGGCTATGGCTACACCTTC.

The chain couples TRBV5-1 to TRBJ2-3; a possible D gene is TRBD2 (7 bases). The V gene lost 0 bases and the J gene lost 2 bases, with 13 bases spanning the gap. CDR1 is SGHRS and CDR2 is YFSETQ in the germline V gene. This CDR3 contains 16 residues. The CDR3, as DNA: TGCGCCAGCAGCTTGGCTTCGGCGGGGGCCACAGATACGCAGTATTTT. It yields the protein CASSLASAGATDTQYF.

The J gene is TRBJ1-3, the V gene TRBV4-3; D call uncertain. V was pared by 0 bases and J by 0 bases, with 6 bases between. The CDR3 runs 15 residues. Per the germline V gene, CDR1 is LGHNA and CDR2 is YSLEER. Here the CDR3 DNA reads TGCGCCAGCAGCCAAGATCCCAACTCTGGAAACACCATATATTTT. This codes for CASSQDPNSGNTIYF.

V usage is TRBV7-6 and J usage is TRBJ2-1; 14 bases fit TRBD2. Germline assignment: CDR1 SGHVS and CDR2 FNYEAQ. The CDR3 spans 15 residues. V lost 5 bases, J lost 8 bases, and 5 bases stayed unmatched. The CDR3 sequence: CASSPTSGGVHEQFF. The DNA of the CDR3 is TGTGCCAGCAGCCCGACTAGCGGGGGGGTTCATGAGCAGTTCTTC.

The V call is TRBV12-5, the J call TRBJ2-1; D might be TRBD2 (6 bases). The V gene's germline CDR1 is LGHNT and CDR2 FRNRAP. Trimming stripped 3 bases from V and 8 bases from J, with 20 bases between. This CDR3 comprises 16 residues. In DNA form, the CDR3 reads TGTGCTAGTGGTTTCTTTCACGGGAGTAGGATCGATGAGCAGTTCTTC. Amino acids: CASGFFHGSRIDEQFF.

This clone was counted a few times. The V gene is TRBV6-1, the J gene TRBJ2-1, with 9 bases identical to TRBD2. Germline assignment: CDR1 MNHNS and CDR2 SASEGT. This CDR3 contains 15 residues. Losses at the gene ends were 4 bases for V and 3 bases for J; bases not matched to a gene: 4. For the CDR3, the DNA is TGTGCCAGCAGTGTGTCTAGCGGGGACTACAATGAGCAGTTCTTC. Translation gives CASSVSSGDYNEQFF.